The next 4 T cell receptor beta chains were all read from a single sample in a study of PD-1 blockade in mismatch repair-deficient tumors. Sequencing used immunoSEQ multiplex PCR; TCRdb keeps in-frame clones, though not all of them. The table has some 120,000 clones, about nine tenths seen once; the top ten hold approximately 12%. Sequenced material: peripheral blood, taken approximately 72 weeks after starting pembrolizumab. The receptors come from an adult with mismatch repair-deficient cancer.

V is TRBV28 and J is TRBJ2-7; D remains unclear. CDR3 length equals 13 residues. V lost 2 bases, J lost 4 bases, and 9 bases lay in between. In germline, CDR1 is MDHEN, CDR2 SYDVKM. Here the CDR3 DNA reads TGTGCCAGCAGTTTAAAGGCCCTTTACGAGCAGTACTTC. Translation gives CASSLKALYEQYF.

This sequence joins TRBV2 and TRBJ2-7; no clear D gene. Germline V CDR1 and CDR2: SNHLY, FYNNEI. Trimming removed 9 bases from V and 1 base from J, with 13 bases in between. This CDR3 is built from 13 residues. The CDR3 region is CARNDGSSYEQYF. Here the CDR3 DNA reads TGTGCCAGGAATGACGGATCATCCTACGAGCAGTACTTC.

The V call is TRBV6-5, the J call TRBJ2-7, with 9 bases aligning to TRBD2. This CDR3 contains 13 residues. The V and J ends lost 5 bases and 6 bases, in that order; junction bases with no gene match: 5. Germline V CDR1 and CDR2: MNHEY, SVGAGI. DNA of the CDR3: TGTGCCAGCAGTGAAGGGACTAGCACCGAGCAGTACTTC. Its translation is CASSEGTSTEQYF.

This chain joins TRBV6-6 and TRBJ1-2; 9 bases align to TRBD1. The CDR3 spans 14 residues. The germline V gene encodes CDR1 MNHNY and CDR2 SVGAGI (reference sequence). The junction had 13 bases not matched to a gene; V was cut back by 11 bases and J by 6 bases. CDR3 in DNA: TGTGCCGGCCACACCCCCGGGACAGGGAATGGCTACACCTTC. Amino acid sequence: CAGHTPGTGNGYTF.